This T cell receptor beta chain is drawn from a study of T cells after yellow fever vaccination. As for the study in general: Low-cell-number fractions underwent preparation using SMART-Seq v4 Ultra Low Input. Study-wide points: Abundant clonotypes from the bulk population could have been carried over as contaminants into FACS-sorted repertoires. Peaking on day 5 versus 15, the secondary response was faster but weaker.

The CDR3 is 14 residues long. Per the germline V gene, CDR1 is SQVTM and CDR2 is ANQGSEA. J gave up 7 bases and V 7 bases, and 14 bases lay outside the gene matches. Template-switching 5'RACE yielded the TCR cDNA; a universal primer site and UMIs were added in the process. TCRdb passed the 5' RACE reads through MiXCR, listing each CDR3 protein once. Among about 260,000 distinct CDR3 sequences listed, over 10% were seen once. The sample holds a few counts of this clonotype. Its antigen is unknown. The chain combines TRBV29-1 with TRBJ2-7, with TRBD1 matching over 9 bases. This receptor was taken from a man aged 25-45 years who received the YFV17D yellow fever vaccine. The sample consisted of CD4+ T cells sorted from PBMCs, taken 45 days after the yellow fever booster vaccination. The CDR3 is CSAGTGTKGAEQYF. The CDR3 DNA follows: TGCAGCGCCGGGACAGGGACGAAGGGCGCGGAGCAGTACTTC.